The 4 T cell receptor beta chains below come from one sample, sequenced in a study of CD8 T cells in ankylosing spondylitis. Overall study findings and caveats: A TCR beta motif of fewer than ten highly homologous variants appeared characteristic of ankylosing spondylitis blood.

These receptors lack a known antigen. TCRdb analysed the 5' RACE reads with MiXCR anew, one entry per CDR3 protein. The sample shows over 600,000 distinct CDR3 sequences, 15% to 20% of them seen only once. What was sequenced was blood, either unsorted or a sorted T cell fraction (not recorded which). These receptors were obtained from a male donor with ankylosing spondylitis.

The rearrangement links TRBV6-1 to TRBJ2-5; D may be TRBD1 (6 bases). V was shortened by 6 bases and J by 2 bases, with 16 bases between the two germline ends. The CDR3 runs to 15 residues. Germline lookup yields CDR1 MNHNS and CDR2 SASEGT. The CDR3 spells CASRSWTEVQETQYF. The CDR3 DNA sequence: TGTGCCAGCAGAAGCTGGACAGAGGTACAAGAGACCCAGTACTTC.

V usage is TRBV6-1 and J usage is TRBJ1-1; a weak D match, TRBD1 (5 bases). The ends were cut back, 2 bases at V and 3 bases at J, with 10 bases in the middle. Germline V gene lookup returns CDR1 MNHNS and CDR2 SASEGT. The CDR3 runs 14 residues. The CDR3 nucleotides read TGTGCCAGCAGTGAATTCCGGGGGGACACTGAAGCTTTCTTT. Translation: CASSEFRGDTEAFF.

At least ten counts were recorded for this clonotype. The chain couples TRBV7-8 to TRBJ2-1; a weak D match, TRBD2 (7 bases). Trimming shortened V by 1 base and J by 3 bases, and 13 bases separated the two germline ends. Germline assignment: CDR1 SGHVS and CDR2 FQNEAQ. The CDR3 is 16 residues long. In DNA form, the CDR3 reads TGTGCCAGCAGCTTAGTGGCGGGGGCCAACTACAATGAGCAGTTCTTC. Translation gives CASSLVAGANYNEQFF.

V is TRBV7-3 and J is TRBJ1-6; D is unresolved. In germline, CDR1 is SGHTA, CDR2 FQGTGA. This CDR3 spans 13 amino acids. The ends were cut back, 5 bases at V and 7 bases at J, with 9 bases in the middle. CDR3 coding DNA: TGTGCCAGCAGCCGCGGGGTAAATTCACCCCTCCACTTT. This encodes CASSRGVNSPLHF. Full variable domain (outside the CDR3, taken from reference TRBV7-3 and TRBJ1-6): GAGVSQTPSNKVTEKGKYVELRCDPISGHTALYWYRQSLGQGPEFLIYFQGTGAADDSGLPNDRFFAVRPEGSVSTLKIQRTERGDSAVYLCASSRGVNSPLHFGNGTRLTVT.